The present entry profiles one T cell receptor (beta chain) with its context. The target antigen is unknown. The sample belongs to a study of shared clonotypes between healthy human individuals. Study results and caveats: In contrast to clonotypes shared by all four donors, non-shared clonotypes had lower generation probabilities. With a handful of donors compared, approximately 5% of naive CD4 clonotypes were shared.

Recent vaccinations or acute infections were absent in the healthy HIV-negative adult donors. In the study's own analysis: Junction-only sequences without quality scores were provided by ImmunoSEQ, so filtering was different. The repertoire was sequenced with immunoSEQ multiplex PCR; TCRdb's copy has only in-frame clones and lacks some. For V, J and clone size, that table is used; D and trimming come from the DNA. The sample lists 950,000 to 1,200,000 clones; approximately 75% were seen once. V was pared by 6 bases and J by 0 bases, with 4 bases of the junction left unmatched. The CDR3 sequence is 14 residues long. Germline V lookup: CDR1 WSHSY, CDR2 SAAADI.

This clonotype originated in a man aged 18 to 30 in good health. Some clones in this sample may be carry-over from other donors' samples. Input material: memory CD4+ T cells from PBMCs. Subset of the sample: CD45RA-negative fraction. V gene TRBV10-2 combines with J gene TRBJ2-7; 8 nucleotides align to TRBD1. The CDR3: CASRDRAGSYEQYF. As DNA, the CDR3 is TGCGCCAGCAGGGACAGGGCGGGCTCCTACGAGCAGTACTTC.